The source of this T cell receptor beta chain is a study of T cell responses to AZD1222 COVID-19 vaccine. The CDR3 is made up of 14 amino acids. Unmatched junction bases numbered 3, after V lost 5 bases and J lost 5 bases. CDR1 and CDR2 (germline): KGHSH, LQKENI. This clone has only a few counts. Clones were sequenced by immunoSEQ multiplex PCR, and TCRdb holds only the in-frame ones, with some missing. The sample has more than 95,000 clones; around 86% are singletons. This rearrangement joins TRBV18 to TRBJ1-6; TRBD1 agrees at 7 bases. The sequence derives from an adult who received the MenACWY meningococcal vaccine as a control. The sequencing used peripheral blood, collected 28 days after the second dose of the MenACWY control vaccine. CDR3 amino acids: CASSSQGHNSPLHF. The CDR3 DNA sequence: TGTGCCAGCTCATCACAGGGGCATAATTCACCCCTCCACTTT.